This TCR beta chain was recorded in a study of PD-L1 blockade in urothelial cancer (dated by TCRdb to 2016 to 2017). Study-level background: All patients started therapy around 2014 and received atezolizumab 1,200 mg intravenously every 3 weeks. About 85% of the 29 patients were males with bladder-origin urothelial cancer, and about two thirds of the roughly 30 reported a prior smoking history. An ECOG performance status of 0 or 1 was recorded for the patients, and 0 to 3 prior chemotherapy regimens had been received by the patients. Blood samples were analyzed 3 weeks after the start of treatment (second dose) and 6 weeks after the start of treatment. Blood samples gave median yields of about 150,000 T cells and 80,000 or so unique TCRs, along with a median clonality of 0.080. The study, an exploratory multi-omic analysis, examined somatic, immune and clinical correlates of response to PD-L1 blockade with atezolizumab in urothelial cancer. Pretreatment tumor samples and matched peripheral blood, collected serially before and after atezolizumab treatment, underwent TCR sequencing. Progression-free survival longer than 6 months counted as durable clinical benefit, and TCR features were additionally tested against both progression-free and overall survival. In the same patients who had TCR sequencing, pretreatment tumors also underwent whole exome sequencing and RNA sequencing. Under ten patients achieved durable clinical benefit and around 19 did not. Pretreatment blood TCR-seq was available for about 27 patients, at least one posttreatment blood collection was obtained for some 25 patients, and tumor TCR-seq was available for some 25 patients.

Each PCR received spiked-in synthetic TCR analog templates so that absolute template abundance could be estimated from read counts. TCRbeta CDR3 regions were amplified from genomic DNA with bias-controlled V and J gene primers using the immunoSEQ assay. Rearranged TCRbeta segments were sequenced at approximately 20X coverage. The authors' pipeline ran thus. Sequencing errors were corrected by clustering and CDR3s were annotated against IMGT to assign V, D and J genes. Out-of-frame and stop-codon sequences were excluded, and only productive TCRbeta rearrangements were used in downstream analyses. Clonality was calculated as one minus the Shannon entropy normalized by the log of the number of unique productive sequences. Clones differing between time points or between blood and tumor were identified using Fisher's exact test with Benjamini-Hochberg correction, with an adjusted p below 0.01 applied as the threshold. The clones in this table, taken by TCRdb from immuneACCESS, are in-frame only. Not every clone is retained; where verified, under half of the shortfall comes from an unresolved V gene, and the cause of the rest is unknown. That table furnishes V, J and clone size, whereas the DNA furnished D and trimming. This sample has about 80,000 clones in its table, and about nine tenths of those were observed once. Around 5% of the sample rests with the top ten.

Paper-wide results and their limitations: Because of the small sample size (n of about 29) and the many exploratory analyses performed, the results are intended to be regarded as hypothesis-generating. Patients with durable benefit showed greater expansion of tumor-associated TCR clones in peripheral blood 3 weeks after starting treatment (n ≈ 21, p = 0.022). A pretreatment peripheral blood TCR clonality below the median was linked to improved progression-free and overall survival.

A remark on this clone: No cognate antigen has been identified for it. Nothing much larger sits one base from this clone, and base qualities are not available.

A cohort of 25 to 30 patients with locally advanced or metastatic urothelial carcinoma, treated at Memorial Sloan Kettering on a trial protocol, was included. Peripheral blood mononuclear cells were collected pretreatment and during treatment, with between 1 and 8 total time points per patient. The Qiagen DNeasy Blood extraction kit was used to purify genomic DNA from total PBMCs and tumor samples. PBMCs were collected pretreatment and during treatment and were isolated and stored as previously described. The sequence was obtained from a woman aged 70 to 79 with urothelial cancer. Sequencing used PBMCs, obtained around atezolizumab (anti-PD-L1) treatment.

The CDR3 region reads CASSLGLAKAYEQYF. The bases read TGTGCCAGCAGTCTCGGACTCGCGAAAGCGTACGAGCAGTACTTC. The receptor chain draws on TRBV27 and TRBJ2-7; perhaps TRBD2 is the D gene, with 5 bases matching. The CDR3 measures 15 amino acids from cysteine to phenylalanine. CDR3 DNA only is kept here, 45 bases in frame from base 1. Trimming costs V 5 bases and J 4 bases, and their ends lie 18 bases apart. From the germline V gene (reference sequence), CDR1 is MNHEY and CDR2 is SMNVEV.